This T cell receptor beta chain was retrieved from a study of vaccination effects on CD4 cells after COVID-19. Study in general: Each person got two doses of an mRNA SARS-CoV-2 vaccine, BNT162b2 or mRNA-1273.

Details on this clone: The antigen remains unidentified.

Assay: immunoSEQ multiplex PCR; the TCRdb copy retains only in-frame clones and omits some. The top ten hold 1.5% to 2% of the sample, which has about 79,000 clones, around 74% seen once. Germline V gene sequence: CDR1 MDHEN, CDR2 SYDVKM. The CDR3 contains 12 residues. The V end was cut by 4 bases, the J end by 12 bases, with 16 bases between. Viral peptide pools were used in the ViraFEST assay to expand antigen-specific CD4+ T cells, and sequencing came afterward. It was after approximately 11 days of culture that CD4+ T cells were isolated. Wells each received under 2.5 million PBMC, cultured with about 9.3 IU/ml IL-2 and 10 ug/ml peptides.

The sequence was collected from a human donor who received a COVID-19 vaccine. The specimen comprised CD4+ T cells from PBMCs cultured with HCoV-229E spike peptides, sampled before COVID-19 vaccination. J is TRBJ2-7 and V is TRBV28; no clear D gene. CDR3 nucleotides: TGTGCCAGCAGTTCACGGCTCCGGGTCGCGTACGTC. Its translation: CASSSRLRVAYV.